This TCR beta chain appears in the sequencing data of a study of metastatic and nonmetastatic thyroid tumors. The wider study: Patients with malignant and benign thyroid disease provided blood and tumor or nodule tissue, whose repertoires were compared.

Turning to this clone: Its antigen is as yet unknown.

Among the patients, none had received any treatment before thyroid surgery. Whole-study findings and limits: Reports indicated that malignant thyroid tumors showed significantly higher TCR beta diversity than benign nodules did, in blood and tumor.

Original processing notes: The study built a papillary thyroid cancer distant-metastasis classifier from CDR3 differences across clinicopathological groups. TCRdb re-analyzed the PCR reads through MiXCR. The V and J calls here are based on TCRdb, not the publication. The data contain about 15,000 clones, about 25% of them singletons. Sequenced material: adjacent normal tissue. This clonotype was sampled from a female donor with papillary thyroid cancer or a benign thyroid nodule (not recorded which). Some clones in this sample may be carry-over from other donors' samples.

The CDR3 loop reads CSARDDRGEWQPQHF. The CDR3 nucleotides are TGCAGTGCTAGAGATGACAGGGGGGAATGGCAGCCCCAGCATTTT. V and J are TRBV20-1 and TRBJ1-5; 9 bases align to TRBD1. After removal of 0 bases from V and 7 bases from J, the junction contained 7 bases not matched to a gene. This CDR3 comprises 15 residues. Per germline, CDR1 DFQATT and CDR2 SNEGSKA (reference sequence).